This entry lists 2 T cell receptor beta chains sequenced from one sample in a study of cytomegalovirus exposure and HLA in healthy donors. It was with 60 Vbeta and 13 Jbeta primers that the PCR ran. Sequencing used immunoSEQ multiplex PCR; TCRdb keeps in-frame clones, though not all of them. The data contain fewer than 35,000 clones, 85% to 90% of them singletons. Sequencing input: PBMCs. Receptor source: a boy aged 5-17 years in good health and CMV-seronegative.

This rearrangement joins TRBV11-2 to TRBJ2-5, with 9 bases fitting TRBD2. The CDR3 extends over 18 amino acids. J lost 0 bases, V lost 0 bases, and 8 bases had no gene match. Germline-derived CDR1 and CDR2 are SGHAT and FQNNGV. DNA for the CDR3: TGTGCCAGCAGCTTAGATCGTACTAGCGGGCTGTACCAAGAGACCCAGTACTTC. It is translated as CASSLDRTSGLYQETQYF.

V usage is TRBV28 and J usage is TRBJ1-6; possible D gene TRBD1, 5 bases. The germline V and J ends were trimmed by 4 bases and 6 bases, with 13 bases remaining between them. The CDR3 has 15 amino acids. Germline-derived CDR1 and CDR2 are MDHEN and SYDVKM. CDR3 sequence reads: CASSYRTNINSPLHF. The CDR3, as DNA: TGTGCCAGCAGTTATAGGACAAACATTAATTCACCCCTCCACTTT. The variable domain in full, with the rest retrieved from reference TRBV28 and TRBJ1-6, is DVKVTQSSRYLVKRTGEKVFLECVQDMDHENMFWYRQDPGLGLRLIYFSYDVKMKEKGDIPEGYSVSREKKERFSLILESASTNQTSMYLCASSYRTNINSPLHFGNGTRLTVT.